These T cell receptor beta chains were read from a single sample in a study of control samples from healthy donors and cancer patients. TCRdb keeps only in-frame clones here, not all; method: immunoSEQ multiplex PCR. Counted here are about 50,000 clones, about 93% occurring once; the ten biggest clones make up around 4%. The specimen sequenced was blood. The origin of the receptors is a man between 25 and 39 years old in good health. Both conserved end residues are part of each CDR3. D genes are given only for firm matches. The size entry is marked missing in some rows and otherwise reads once, few, many or a size class.

v_gene	len	d_gene	abundance	j_gene	CDR3nt	CDR3aa
TRBV5-6	16	TRBD2	NA	TRBJ2-3	TGTGCCAGCAGCTGGGAGGGCCGGGGGAACAGATATACGCAGTATTTT	CASSWEGRGNRYTQYF
TRBV24-1	15	NA	NA	TRBJ1-1	TGTGCCACCAGTGACTCCTTAGGGGGGGACACTGAAGCTTTCTTT	CATSDSLGGDTEAFF
TRBV6-5	14	NA	NA	TRBJ1-1	TGTGCCAGCTCTACACCGGGAGGAAGGGCTGAAGCTTTCTTT	CASSTPGGRAEAFF
TRBV3-1/TRBV3-2	17	TRBD2	NA	TRBJ2-7	TGTGCCAGCAGCCAAGAACCGACTAGCGGGAGACCCTACGAGCAGTACTTC	CASSQEPTSGRPYEQYF
TRBV19	12	TRBD1	NA	TRBJ1-5	TGTGCCAGTACAACAGGGGGCCGGCCCCAGCATTTT	CASTTGGRPQHF
TRBV27	14	NA	NA	TRBJ2-2	TGTGCCAGCAAACTCCGGGGGAACACCGGGGAGCTGTTTTTT	CASKLRGNTGELFF
TRBV14	16	TRBD2	NA	TRBJ2-2	TGTGCCAGCAGCCCCGGGACTAGCGGGAGTGGCGGGGAGCTGTTTTTT	CASSPGTSGSGGELFF
TRBV5-4	16	NA	NA	TRBJ1-5	TGTGCCAGCAGCCTGGATGGGGTCTCTAGCAATCAGCCCCAGCATTTT	CASSLDGVSSNQPQHF
TRBV27	13	NA	NA	TRBJ1-1	TGTGCCAGCAGAATGACCGGGTACACTGAAGCTTTCTTT	CASRMTGYTEAFF
TRBV30	13	NA	NA	TRBJ1-1	TGTGCCTGGAGTGTACAACAGACCACTGAAGCTTTCTTT	CAWSVQQTTEAFF
TRBV11-3	14	NA	NA	TRBJ1-6	TGTGCCAGCAGCTTGGACTTAATCAATTCACCCCTCCACTTT	CASSLDLINSPLHF
TRBV12-3/TRBV12-4	13	NA	NA	TRBJ2-5	TGTGCCAGCATCAAGGGGAATTCGGAGACCCAGTACTTC	CASIKGNSETQYF
TRBV7-3	13	NA	NA	TRBJ2-1	TGTGCCAGCAGCTCCGGGCCGATAGGGGGGCAGTTCTTC	CASSSGPIGGQFF
TRBV10-3	14	NA	once	TRBJ2-7	TGTGCCATCAGTGAGGGGTCCTACTCCTACGAGCAGTACTTC	CAISEGSYSYEQYF
TRBV5-1	14	NA	NA	TRBJ1-2	TGCGCCAGCAGGACGCGGGGGGGCAACTATGGCTACACCTTC	CASRTRGGNYGYTF
TRBV2	14	NA	NA	TRBJ2-1	TGTGCCAGCAGTGTCAGCAGAACCCACAATGAGCAGTTCTTC	CASSVSRTHNEQFF
TRBV5-1	17	NA	NA	TRBJ1-6	TGCGCCAGCAGCTTGGACGGAGTGGCGTCCTATAATTCACCCCTCCACTTT	CASSLDGVASYNSPLHF
TRBV7-3	14	NA	NA	TRBJ1-1	TGTGCCAGCAGCCTCGGACAAATGAACACTGAAGCTTTCTTT	CASSLGQMNTEAFF
TRBV6-5	12	NA	NA	TRBJ1-2	TGTGCCAGCAAATGGGAGCCCTATGGCTACACCTTC	CASKWEPYGYTF
TRBV27	15	NA	NA	TRBJ1-6	TGTGCCAGCAGGGGGGTGAGCTCCTATAATTCACCCCTCCACTTT	CASRGVSSYNSPLHF
TRBV7-6	15	NA	NA	TRBJ1-1	TGTGCCAGCAGCCTGGGGGGACCCATGAACACTGAAGCTTTCTTT	CASSLGGPMNTEAFF
TRBV28	13	NA	NA	TRBJ2-7	TGTGCCAGCAGTTTTAACCAAAACTACGAGCAGTACTTC	CASSFNQNYEQYF
TRBV3-1/TRBV3-2	20	NA	NA	TRBJ2-6	TGTGCCAGCAGCCAATTCAGGAGCCAGGGAGCACTCTATGGGGCCAACGTCCTGACTTTC	CASSQFRSQGALYGANVLTF
TRBV19	14	TRBD1	NA	TRBJ1-5	TGTGCCAGTAGTACCAGGACAGGAGGTCAGCCCCAGCATTTT	CASSTRTGGQPQHF
TRBV28	12	NA	NA	TRBJ1-2	TGTGCCACGGGTGGGTCTAACTATGGCTACACCTTC	CATGGSNYGYTF
TRBV29-1	17	NA	NA	TRBJ2-1	TGCAGCGTTGACCGGGTAGCGGCGGGACAAACCTACAATGAGCAGTTCTTC	CSVDRVAAGQTYNEQFF
TRBV5-4	14	NA	NA	TRBJ2-1	TGTGCCAGCAGCTTGGGCCAGGGATACAATGAGCAGTTCTTC	CASSLGQGYNEQFF
TRBV6-4	14	TRBD1	NA	TRBJ1-1	TGTGCCAGCAGTGACTCTCCAGGGGGGACTGAAGCTTTCTTT	CASSDSPGGTEAFF
TRBV5-4	15	TRBD2	NA	TRBJ2-7	TGTGCCAGCAGCTATGGAGGACTAGGTGCCTACGAGCAGTACTTC	CASSYGGLGAYEQYF
TRBV28	13	TRBD2	NA	TRBJ2-7	TGTGCCAGCAGCCCGGGACTAGATAACGAGCAGTACTTC	CASSPGLDNEQYF
TRBV9	14	NA	NA	TRBJ1-2	TGTGCCAGCAGCGTAGATAGGACCTTGAAAGGCTACACCTTC	CASSVDRTLKGYTF
TRBV7-2	17	TRBD2	NA	TRBJ2-6	TGTGCCAGCAGCTTCCGGACTAGTTGGGCTGGGGCCAACGTCCTGACTTTC	CASSFRTSWAGANVLTF
TRBV6-1	18	TRBD2	NA	TRBJ2-1	TGTGCCAGCAGTGAAGAGGGGGGCAGCGGGAGAAGATTAAATGAGCAGTTCTTC	CASSEEGGSGRRLNEQFF
TRBV18	17	TRBD2	NA	TRBJ2-1	TGTGCCAGCTCACCACGGGTAGCGGGAGGGCCCGGCAATGAGCAGTTCTTC	CASSPRVAGGPGNEQFF
TRBV11-1	12	NA	once	TRBJ2-7	TGTGCCAGCAGCTCCAGGGATAACGAGCAGTACTTC	CASSSRDNEQYF
TRBV3-1/TRBV3-2	15	TRBD1	NA	TRBJ1-2	TGTGCCAGCAGCCAACCCGGGACAGGGGCTGGTGGCTACACCTTC	CASSQPGTGAGGYTF
TRBV6-5	14	NA	NA	TRBJ1-6	TGTGCCAGCAGTCAACAGGGTTACAATTCACCCCTCCACTTT	CASSQQGYNSPLHF
TRBV28	12	TRBD1	NA	TRBJ1-1	TGTGCCAGCACGCAGGGGGCTACTGAAGCTTTCTTT	CASTQGATEAFF
TRBV3-1/TRBV3-2	11	NA	NA	TRBJ2-7	TGTGCCAGCAGCCGGAGATACGAGCAGTACTTC	CASSRRYEQYF
TRBV9	16	NA	NA	TRBJ1-2	TGTGCCAGCAGCGCCGCCCAGAGCGGGTCTAACTATGGCTACACCTTC	CASSAAQSGSNYGYTF
TRBV29-1	16	NA	NA	TRBJ2-3	TGCAGCGTTGATTCACAGGGCCTGATGGGCACAGATACGCAGTATTTT	CSVDSQGLMGTDTQYF
TRBV28	13	NA	NA	TRBJ1-2	TGTGCCAGCAGTTTAAGACAGGTCTATGGCTACACCTTC	CASSLRQVYGYTF
TRBV13	16	TRBD2	NA	TRBJ2-2	TGTGCCAGCAGCTTAGCTTCTAGCGGGGTCTCTGGGGAGCTGTTTTTT	CASSLASSGVSGELFF
TRBV2	13	NA	NA	TRBJ1-1	TGTGCCAGCCGTCAGGGATTTAACACTGAAGCTTTCTTT	CASRQGFNTEAFF
TRBV4-3	18	TRBD2	NA	TRBJ2-2	TGCGCCAGCAGCCGCCTCCTTAGGGCTAGCGGAGACGCCGGGGAGCTGTTTTTT	CASSRLLRASGDAGELFF
TRBV14	18	TRBD1	NA	TRBJ2-1	TGTGCCAGCAGCCAACTGTCGGGTGGGGGACAGGGGTCGAATGAGCAGTTCTTC	CASSQLSGGGQGSNEQFF
TRBV4-1	15	NA	NA	TRBJ2-3	TGCGCCAGCAGCCAGGGACCCAACGGGGCAGATACGCAGTATTTT	CASSQGPNGADTQYF
TRBV2	12	NA	NA	TRBJ2-1	TGTGCCAAAGGACCAACCTACAATGAGCAGTTCTTC	CAKGPTYNEQFF
TRBV27	17	TRBD1	NA	TRBJ1-5	TGTGCCAGCCAAATGACAGGGGGCGGTTCTAGCAATCAGCCCCAGCATTTT	CASQMTGGGSSNQPQHF
TRBV18	16	TRBD2	NA	TRBJ2-1	TGTGCCAGCTCATATGGGACTAGCGGTGGAGGCAATGAGCAGTTCTTC	CASSYGTSGGGNEQFF
TRBV27	13	NA	NA	TRBJ1-1	TGTGCCAGCAGTTATCGACATATATCTGAAGCTTTCTTT	CASSYRHISEAFF